Sequencing of this T cell receptor beta chain was carried out in a study of neurological immune-mediated disorders. The study's findings and limits: Across subjects, no CDR3 amino acid sequence appeared in expanded clones of more than one subject, a finding that suggested private repertoires in all groups.

TCRdb called the 5' RACE reads again in MiXCR, with one record for every CDR3 protein. The table records about 59,000 distinct CDR3 sequences, under 4.5% of them present only once. Germline CDR1 and CDR2: SGHTA and FQGTGA. The CDR3 runs to 15 residues. The V end lost 5 bases, the J end lost 6 bases, and 20 bases lay between the germline ends. This clonotype was counted many times. The antigen is unknown. V is TRBV7-3 and J is TRBJ2-7, with D maybe TRBD2 (8 bases). The source material was PBMCs. This receptor was obtained from a woman aged 25 to 39 with multiple sclerosis. This chain's CDR3 is CASSPGGSGTLEQYF. Here the CDR3 DNA reads TGTGCCAGCAGCCCAGGGGGTAGCGGGACCCTCGAGCAGTACTTC.